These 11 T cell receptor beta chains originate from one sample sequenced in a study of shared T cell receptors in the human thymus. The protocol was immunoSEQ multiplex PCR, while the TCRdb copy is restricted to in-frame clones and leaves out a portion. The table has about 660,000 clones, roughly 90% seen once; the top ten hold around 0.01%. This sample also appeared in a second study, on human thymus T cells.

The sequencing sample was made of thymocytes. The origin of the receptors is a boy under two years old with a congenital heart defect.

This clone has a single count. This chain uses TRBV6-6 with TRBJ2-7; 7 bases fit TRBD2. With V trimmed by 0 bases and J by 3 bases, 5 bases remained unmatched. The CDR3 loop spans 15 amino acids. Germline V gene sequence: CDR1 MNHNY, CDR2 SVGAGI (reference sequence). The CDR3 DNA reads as TGTGCCAGCAGTTACTCCGAAGCGGGGCACTACGAGCAGTACTTC. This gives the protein CASSYSEAGHYEQYF.

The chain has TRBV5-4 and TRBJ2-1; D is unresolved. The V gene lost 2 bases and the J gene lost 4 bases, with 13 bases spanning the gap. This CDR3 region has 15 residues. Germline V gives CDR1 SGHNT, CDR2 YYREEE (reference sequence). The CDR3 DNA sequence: TGTGCCAGCAGCTTTGAGGCGTCGGGTTACAATGAGCAGTTCTTC. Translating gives CASSFEASGYNEQFF.

The CDR3 DNA reads TGTGCCAGCAGCTCAGGGTTCTATGGCTACACCTTC. Amino acids: CASSSGFYGYTF. The V call is TRBV5-8, the J call TRBJ1-2; D perhaps matches TRBD1 (5 bases). The CDR3 extends over 12 amino acids. Trimming shortened V by 3 bases and J by 4 bases, and 7 bases separated the two germline ends. Germline values: CDR1 SGHTS, CDR2 YDEGEE.

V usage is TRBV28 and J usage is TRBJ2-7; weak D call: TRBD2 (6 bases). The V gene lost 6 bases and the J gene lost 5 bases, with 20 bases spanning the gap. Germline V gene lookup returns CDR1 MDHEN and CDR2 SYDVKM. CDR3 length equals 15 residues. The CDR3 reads CASSPTGTRPHEQYF. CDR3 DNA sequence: TGTGCCAGCAGCCCTACCGGGACTCGCCCCCACGAGCAGTACTTC.

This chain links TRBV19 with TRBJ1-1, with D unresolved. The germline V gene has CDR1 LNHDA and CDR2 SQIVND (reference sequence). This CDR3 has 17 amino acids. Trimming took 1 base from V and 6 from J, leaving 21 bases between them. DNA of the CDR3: TGTGCCAGTAGTATAGGGGTGACATTATTCGAGAGGGCTGAAGCTTTCTTT. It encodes CASSIGVTLFERAEAFF.

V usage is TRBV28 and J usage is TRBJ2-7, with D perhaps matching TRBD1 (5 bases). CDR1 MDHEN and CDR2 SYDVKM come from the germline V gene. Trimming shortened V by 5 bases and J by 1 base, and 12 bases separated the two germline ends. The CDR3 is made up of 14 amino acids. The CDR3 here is CASSPPDKSYEQYF. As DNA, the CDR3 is TGTGCCAGCAGTCCCCCGGACAAGTCCTACGAGCAGTACTTC.

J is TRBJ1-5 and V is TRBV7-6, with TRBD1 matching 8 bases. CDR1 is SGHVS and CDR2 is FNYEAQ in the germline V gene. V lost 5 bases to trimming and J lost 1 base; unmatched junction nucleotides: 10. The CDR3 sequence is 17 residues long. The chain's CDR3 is CASSPRDRFGSNQPQHF. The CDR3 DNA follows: TGTGCCAGCAGCCCCCGGGACAGGTTTGGAAGCAATCAGCCCCAGCATTTT.

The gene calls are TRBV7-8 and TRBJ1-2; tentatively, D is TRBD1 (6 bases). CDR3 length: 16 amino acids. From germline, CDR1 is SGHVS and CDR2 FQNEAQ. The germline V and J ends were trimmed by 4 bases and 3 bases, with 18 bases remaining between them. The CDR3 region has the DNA TGTGCCAGCAGCTCCATACAGGGAAGGGGAGACTATGGCTACACCTTC. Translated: CASSSIQGRGDYGYTF.

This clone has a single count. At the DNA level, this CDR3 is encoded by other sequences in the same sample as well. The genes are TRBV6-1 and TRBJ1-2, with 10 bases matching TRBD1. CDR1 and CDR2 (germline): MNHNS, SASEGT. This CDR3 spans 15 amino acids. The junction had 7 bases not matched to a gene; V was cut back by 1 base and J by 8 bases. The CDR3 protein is CASSEDDRGPGGYTF. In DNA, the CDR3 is TGTGCCAGCAGTGAAGATGACAGGGGGCCTGGAGGCTACACCTTC.

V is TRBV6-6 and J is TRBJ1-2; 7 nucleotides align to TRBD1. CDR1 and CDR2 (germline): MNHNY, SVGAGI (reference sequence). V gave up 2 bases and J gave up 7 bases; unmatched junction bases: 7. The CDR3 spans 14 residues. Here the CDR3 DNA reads TGTGCCAGCAGTTACCGTACAGGGGAGGTTGGCTACACCTTC. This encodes CASSYRTGEVGYTF.

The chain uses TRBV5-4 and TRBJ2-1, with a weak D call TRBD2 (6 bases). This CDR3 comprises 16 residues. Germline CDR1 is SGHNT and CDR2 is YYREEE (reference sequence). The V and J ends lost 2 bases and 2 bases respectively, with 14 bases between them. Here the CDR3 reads CASSFLGTAAYNEQFF. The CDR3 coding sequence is TGTGCCAGCAGCTTCCTAGGGACTGCCGCCTACAATGAGCAGTTCTTC.